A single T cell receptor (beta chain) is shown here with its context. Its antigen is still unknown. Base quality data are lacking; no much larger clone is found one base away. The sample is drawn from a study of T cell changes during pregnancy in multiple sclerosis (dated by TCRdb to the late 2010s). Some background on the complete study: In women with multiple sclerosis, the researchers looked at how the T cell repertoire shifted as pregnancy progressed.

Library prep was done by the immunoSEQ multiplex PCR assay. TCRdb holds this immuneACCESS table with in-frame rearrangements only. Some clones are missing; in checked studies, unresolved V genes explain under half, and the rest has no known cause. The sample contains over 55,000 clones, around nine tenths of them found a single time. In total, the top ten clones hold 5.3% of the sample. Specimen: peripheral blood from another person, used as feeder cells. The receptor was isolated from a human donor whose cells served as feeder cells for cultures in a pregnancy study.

The CDR3: CATSRDQTEETQYF. The sequenced DNA is TGTGCCACCAGCAGAGATCAGACCGAAGAGACCCAGTACTTC. The sequence links TRBV15 to TRBJ2-5, with the D gene uncertain. Trimming takes 0 bases from V and 3 bases from J, and the germline ends sit 8 bases apart. The CDR3 spans 14 residues, from the cysteine through the phenylalanine. This entry keeps only the CDR3 DNA: 42 bases, framed from base 1. CDR1 and CDR2, per the germline V gene (reference sequence), are LNHNV and YYDKDF. Full variable domain (CDR3 extended with the reference TRBV15 and TRBJ2-5 proteins): DAMVIQNPRYQVTQFGKPVTLSCSQTLNHNVMYWYQQKSSQAPKLLFHYYDKDFNNEADTPDNFQSRRPNTSFCFLDIRSPGLGDTAMYLCATSRDQTEETQYFGPGTRLLVL.